This paragraph reports one T cell receptor beta chain. Germline trimming cut 5 bases from V and 3 bases from J; bases unmatched to any gene: 8. Germline CDR1 MNHEY, CDR2 SVGEGT. The CDR3 is 15 residues long. Sequenced by immunoSEQ multiplex PCR; TCRdb stores in-frame clones only, minus some. The sample has tens of thousands of clones; about 93% are singletons. This entry is derived from a study of blood T cell repertoires in COVID-19. Study summary: Acute and convalescent COVID-19 specimens originated in the United States, Italy and Spain. T cells, B-cell-depleted T cells, or PBMCs provided the cDNA or gDNA that served as material.

This TCR was sampled from a human donor in a cohort sampled during active COVID-19. Sequenced sample: peripheral blood. The J gene is TRBJ2-7, the V gene TRBV6-2 or TRBV6-3; TRBD2 matches at 9 bases. The CDR3: CASSDKRGAFYEQYF. The DNA for the CDR3 is TGTGCCAGCAGTGACAAGCGGGGGGCCTTCTACGAGCAGTACTTC.